This entry lists 5 T cell receptor beta chains sequenced from one sample in a study of T cells in Graves' hyperthyroidism and ophthalmopathy. Amplified TCR beta CDR3 regions came from RNA transcripts. HTBI primers were employed in a first-round RT-PCR of the TCR CDR3. A single record per CDR3 protein comes from TCRdb applying MiXCR to the multiplex PCR reads. Of a few hundred thousand distinct CDR3 sequences in the sample, 15% to 20% were seen once. The sample consisted of blood. The receptors come from a woman under 30 with Graves' ophthalmopathy.

This clonotype showed up many times. The chain has TRBV9 and TRBJ1-1; D unclear. CDR1 and CDR2 from the germline V gene are SGDLS and YYNGEE. V was pared by 0 bases and J by 1 base, with 7 bases between. This CDR3 spans 14 amino acids. This chain's CDR3 is CASSVDVQNTEAFF. As DNA, the CDR3 is TGTGCCAGCAGCGTAGACGTACAGAACACTGAAGCTTTCTTT.

This chain connects TRBV24-1 to TRBJ2-2; D unclear. The CDR3 runs to 15 residues. Per germline, CDR1 KGHDR and CDR2 SFDVKD. The V end was cut by 2 bases, the J end by 1 base, with 7 bases between. In DNA, the CDR3 is TGTGCCACCAGTGATTCCGTCGGGAACACCGGGGAGCTGTTTTTT. Protein product: CATSDSVGNTGELFF.

This clonotype was seen many times. The V gene is TRBV27, the J gene TRBJ2-1; D possibly corresponds to TRBD2 (5 bases). This CDR3 comprises 14 residues. The V and J ends lost 3 bases and 7 bases respectively, with 13 bases between them. Germline-derived CDR1 and CDR2 are MNHEY and SMNVEV (reference sequence). CDR3 DNA: TGTGCCAGCAGTTTCTTGGGGAGCGATAATGAGCAGTTCTTC. Its protein is CASSFLGSDNEQFF.

The V call is TRBV5-1, the J call TRBJ2-7; 9 nucleotides align to TRBD1. V trimming: 4 bases; J trimming: 4 bases; junction bases outside the gene matches: 9. There are 15 residues in the CDR3. Germline CDR1 is SGHRS and CDR2 is YFSETQ. CDR3 region: CASSLGQGLIYEQYF. Here the CDR3 DNA reads TGCGCCAGCAGCCTGGGACAGGGACTAATATACGAGCAGTACTTC.

In its sample, this clonotype was seen a few times. The gene calls are TRBV7-2 and TRBJ2-1, with D tentatively TRBD2 (5 bases). CDR3 size: 14 residues. The germline CDR1 and CDR2 sequences are SGHTA and FQGNSA. V shed 4 bases and J shed 3 bases, with 10 bases lying between them. Here the CDR3 DNA reads TGTGCCAGCAGCTCCAGCGGTAACTACAATGAGCAGTTCTTC. It yields the protein CASSSSGNYNEQFF.